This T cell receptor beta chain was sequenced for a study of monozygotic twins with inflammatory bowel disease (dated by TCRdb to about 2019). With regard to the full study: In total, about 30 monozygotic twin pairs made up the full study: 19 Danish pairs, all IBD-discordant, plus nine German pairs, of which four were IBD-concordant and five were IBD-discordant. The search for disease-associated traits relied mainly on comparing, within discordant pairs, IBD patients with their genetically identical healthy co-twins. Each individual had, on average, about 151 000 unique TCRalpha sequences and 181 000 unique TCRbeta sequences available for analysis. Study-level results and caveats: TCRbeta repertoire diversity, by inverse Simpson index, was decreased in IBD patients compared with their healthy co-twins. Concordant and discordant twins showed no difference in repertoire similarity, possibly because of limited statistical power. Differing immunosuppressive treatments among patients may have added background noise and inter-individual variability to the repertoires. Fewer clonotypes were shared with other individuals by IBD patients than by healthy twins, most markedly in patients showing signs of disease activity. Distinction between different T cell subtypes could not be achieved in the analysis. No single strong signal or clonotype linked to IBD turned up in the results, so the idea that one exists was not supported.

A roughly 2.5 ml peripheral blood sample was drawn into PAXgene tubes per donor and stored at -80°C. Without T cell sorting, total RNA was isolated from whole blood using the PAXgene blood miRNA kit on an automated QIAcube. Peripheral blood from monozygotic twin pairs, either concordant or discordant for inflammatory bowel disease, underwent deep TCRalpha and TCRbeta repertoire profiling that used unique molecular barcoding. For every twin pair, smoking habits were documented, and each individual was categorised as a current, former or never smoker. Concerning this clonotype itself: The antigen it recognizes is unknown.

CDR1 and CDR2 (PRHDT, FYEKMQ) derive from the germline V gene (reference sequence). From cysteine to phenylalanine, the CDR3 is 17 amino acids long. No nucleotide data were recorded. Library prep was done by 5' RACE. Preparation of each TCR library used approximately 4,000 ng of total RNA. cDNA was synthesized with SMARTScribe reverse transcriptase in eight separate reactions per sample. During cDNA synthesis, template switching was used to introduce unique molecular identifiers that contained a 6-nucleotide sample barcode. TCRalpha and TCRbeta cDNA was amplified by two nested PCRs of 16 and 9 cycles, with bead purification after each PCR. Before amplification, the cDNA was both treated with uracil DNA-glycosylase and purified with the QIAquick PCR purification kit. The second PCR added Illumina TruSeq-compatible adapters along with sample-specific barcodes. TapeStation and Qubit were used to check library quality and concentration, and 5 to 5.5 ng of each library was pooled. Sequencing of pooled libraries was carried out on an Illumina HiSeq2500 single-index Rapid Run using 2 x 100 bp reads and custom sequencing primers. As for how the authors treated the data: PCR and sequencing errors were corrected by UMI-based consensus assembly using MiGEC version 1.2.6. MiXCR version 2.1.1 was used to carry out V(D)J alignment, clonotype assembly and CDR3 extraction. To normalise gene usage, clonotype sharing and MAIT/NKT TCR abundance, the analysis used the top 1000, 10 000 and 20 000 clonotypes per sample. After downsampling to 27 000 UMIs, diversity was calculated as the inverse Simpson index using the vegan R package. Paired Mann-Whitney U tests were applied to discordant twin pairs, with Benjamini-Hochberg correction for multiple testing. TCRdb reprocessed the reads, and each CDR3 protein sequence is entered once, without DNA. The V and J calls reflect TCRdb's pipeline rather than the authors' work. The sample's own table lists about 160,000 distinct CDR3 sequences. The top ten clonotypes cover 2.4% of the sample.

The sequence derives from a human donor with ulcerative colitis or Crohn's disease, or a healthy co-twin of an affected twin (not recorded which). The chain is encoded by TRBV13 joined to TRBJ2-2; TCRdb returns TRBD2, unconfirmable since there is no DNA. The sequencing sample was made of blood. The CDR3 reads CASSALASGRNTGELFF.